This T cell receptor beta chain came from a study of T-cell memory formation after mild COVID-19. The CDR3 runs 16 residues. The germline V gene encodes CDR1 MRHNA and CDR2 SNTAGT. V dropped 3 bases and J dropped 1 base, with 16 bases sitting between them. From the 5' RACE reads, TCRdb called clonotypes with MiXCR, one entry per CDR3 protein. The data hold about 150,000 distinct CDR3 sequences, with approximately 26% observed a single time. This clonotype has a handful of counts. This sequence was found in an adult woman who had mild COVID-19 (a few samples of this study predate the infection). Cell type and time point are not known. Material: PBMCs or a T cell subset sorted from them (not recorded which). The V and J genes are TRBV6-4 and TRBJ2-7; a possible D gene is TRBD1 (5 bases). The CDR3: CASSDIRGLDSYEQYF. The CDR3 DNA follows: TGTGCCAGCAGTGATATAAGGGGTTTGGATTCCTACGAGCAGTACTTC.